Below, one TCR beta chain is given with its context. Time point denoted: blood at routine non-recurrence follow-up after resection. Unsorted samples of tumor, nontumor lung or frozen PBMC had their whole RNA sequenced. A single record per CDR3 protein comes from TCRdb applying MiXCR to the 5' RACE reads. The sample lists roughly 120,000 distinct CDR3 sequences, 12% seen once, with 15% to 20% in the top ten. These data are taken from a study of spatial heterogeneity in lung cancer. Overall study: In the raw reads, each unique TCR and UMI combination was present more than ten times on average.

CDR1 is KGHSH, CDR2 LQKENI, per germline. The CDR3 totals 16 residues. V was clipped by 1 base and J by 4 bases, with 15 bases between them. The chain is built from TRBV18 and TRBJ2-3; TRBD1 might be the D (6 bases). The clonotype originates from a male donor with early-stage non-small cell lung cancer. The sequences come from PBMCs, collected at follow-up. This chain's CDR3 is CASSPRERGFADTQYF. In nucleotides, the CDR3 is TGTGCCAGCTCACCACGGGAAAGGGGGTTCGCAGATACGCAGTATTTT.